The entry below describes one T cell receptor (beta chain). The sample comes from a study of blood T cell repertoires in COVID-19. Whole-study context: Specimens from acute and convalescent COVID-19 originated in the United States, Italy and Spain. PBMCs, B-cell-depleted T cells, or T cells were the source of the cDNA or gDNA that made up the material.

Sequencing used immunoSEQ multiplex PCR; TCRdb keeps in-frame clones, though not all of them. The sample carries roughly 160,000 clones, 81% recorded once. Unmatched junction bases numbered 10, after V lost 6 bases and J lost 4 bases. The germline V gene encodes CDR1 MNHEY and CDR2 SVGAGI. The CDR3 runs 15 residues. Participants spanned ages about 18 to 90 years and resided in over 20 US areas. Cohorts were based on clinical histories the participants reported. J is TRBJ2-7 and V is TRBV6-5, with TRBD2 identical over 9 bases. The specimen was PBMCs or T cells enriched from blood (not recorded which). This receptor was identified in a woman in her thirties or forties with acute COVID-19. CDR3 loop: CASSLGASGVYEQYF. The CDR3 DNA reads TGTGCCAGCAGCTTGGGGGCTAGCGGGGTATACGAGCAGTACTTC.